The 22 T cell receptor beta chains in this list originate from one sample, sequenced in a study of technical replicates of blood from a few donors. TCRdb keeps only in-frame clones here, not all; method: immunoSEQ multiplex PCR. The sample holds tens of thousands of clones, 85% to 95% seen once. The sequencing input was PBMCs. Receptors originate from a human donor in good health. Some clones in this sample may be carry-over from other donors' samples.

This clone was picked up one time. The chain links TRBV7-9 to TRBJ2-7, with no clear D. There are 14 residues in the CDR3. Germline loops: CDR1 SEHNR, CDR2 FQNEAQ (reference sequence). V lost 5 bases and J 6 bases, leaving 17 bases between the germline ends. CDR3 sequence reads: CASSDIRTALEQYF. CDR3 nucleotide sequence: TGTGCCAGCAGCGACATCCGAACGGCTCTCGAGCAGTACTTC.

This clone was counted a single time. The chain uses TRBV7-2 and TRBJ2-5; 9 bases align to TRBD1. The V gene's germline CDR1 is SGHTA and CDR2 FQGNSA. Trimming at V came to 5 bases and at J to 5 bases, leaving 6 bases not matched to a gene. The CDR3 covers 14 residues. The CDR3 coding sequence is TGTGCCAGCAGCGGGGACAGGGTGACTGAGACCCAGTACTTC. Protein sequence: CASSGDRVTETQYF. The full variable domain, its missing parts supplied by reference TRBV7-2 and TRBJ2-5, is GAGVSQSPSNKVTEKGKDVELRCDPISGHTALYWYRQSLGQGLEFLIYFQGNSAPDKSGLPSDRFSAERTGGSVSTLTIQRTQQEDSAVYLCASSGDRVTETQYFGPGTRLLVL.

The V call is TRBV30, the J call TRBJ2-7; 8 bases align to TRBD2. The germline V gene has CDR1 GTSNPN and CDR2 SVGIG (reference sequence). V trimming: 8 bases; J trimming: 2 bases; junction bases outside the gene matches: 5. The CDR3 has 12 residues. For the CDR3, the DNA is TGTGCCCTCCGGGAGGGGGCCTACGAGCAGTACTTC. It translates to CALREGAYEQYF.

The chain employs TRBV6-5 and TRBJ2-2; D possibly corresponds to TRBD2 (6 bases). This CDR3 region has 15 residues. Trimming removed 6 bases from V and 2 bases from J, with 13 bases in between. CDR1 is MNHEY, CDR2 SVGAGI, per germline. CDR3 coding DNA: TGTGCCAGCAGCCTGAGGACTACCAACACCGGGGAGCTGTTTTTT. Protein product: CASSLRTTNTGELFF.

CDR3 DNA: TGTGCCAGCAAGACAGGGCCTAACACTGAAGCTTTCTTT. Translated: CASKTGPNTEAFF. The rearrangement joins TRBV5-4 to TRBJ1-1; 7 bases are shared with TRBD1. J was trimmed by 2 bases and V by 6 bases; bases with no gene match: 4. Germline loops: CDR1 SGHNT, CDR2 YYREEE (reference sequence). The CDR3 totals 13 residues.

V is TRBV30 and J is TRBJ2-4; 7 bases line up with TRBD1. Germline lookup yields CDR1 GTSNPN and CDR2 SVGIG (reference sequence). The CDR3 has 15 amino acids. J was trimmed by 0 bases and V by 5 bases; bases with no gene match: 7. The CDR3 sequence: CAWGRGQLAKNIQYF. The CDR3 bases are TGTGCCTGGGGCCGGGGACAGCTAGCCAAAAACATTCAGTACTTC. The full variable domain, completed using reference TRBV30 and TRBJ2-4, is SQTIHQWPATLVQPVGSPLSLECTVEGTSNPNLYWYRQAAGRGLQLLFYSVGIGQISSEVPQNLSASRPQDRQFILSSKKLLLSDSGFYLCAWGRGQLAKNIQYFGAGTRLSVL.

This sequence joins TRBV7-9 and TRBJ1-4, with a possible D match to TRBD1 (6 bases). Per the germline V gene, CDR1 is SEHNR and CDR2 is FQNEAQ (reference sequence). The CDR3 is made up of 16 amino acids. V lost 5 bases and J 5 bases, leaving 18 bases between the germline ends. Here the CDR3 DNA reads TGTGCCAGCAGCCTATGGACAGTCCCTGGCAATGAAAAACTGTTTTTT. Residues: CASSLWTVPGNEKLFF.

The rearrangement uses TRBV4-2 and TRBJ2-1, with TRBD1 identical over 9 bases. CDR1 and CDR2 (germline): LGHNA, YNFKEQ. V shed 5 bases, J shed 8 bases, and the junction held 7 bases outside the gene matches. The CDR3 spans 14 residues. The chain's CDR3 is CASSGTGSVDEQFF. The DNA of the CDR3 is TGTGCCAGCAGCGGGACAGGGAGTGTCGATGAGCAGTTCTTC.

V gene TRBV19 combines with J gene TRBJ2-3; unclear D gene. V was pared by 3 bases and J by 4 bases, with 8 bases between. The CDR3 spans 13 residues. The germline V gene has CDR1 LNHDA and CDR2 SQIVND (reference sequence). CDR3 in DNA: TGTGCCAGTAGTATGCTGGCGGCAGATACGCAGTATTTT. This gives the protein CASSMLAADTQYF.

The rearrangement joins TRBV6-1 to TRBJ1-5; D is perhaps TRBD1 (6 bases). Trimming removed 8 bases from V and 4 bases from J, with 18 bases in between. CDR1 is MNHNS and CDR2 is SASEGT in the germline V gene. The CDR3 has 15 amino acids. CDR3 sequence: CASGTSGVANQPQHF. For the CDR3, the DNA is TGTGCCAGCGGGACCTCAGGGGTAGCGAATCAGCCCCAGCATTTT.

CDR3 nucleotides: TGTGCCAGCACCTTCGACAGGGGTAGGTCCTACGAGCAGTACTTC. Protein: CASTFDRGRSYEQYF. This sequence joins TRBV6-6 and TRBJ2-7; 8 positions match TRBD1. Trimming cost V 7 bases and J 1 base; bases outside gene matches: 9. From germline, CDR1 is MNHNY and CDR2 SVGAGI (reference sequence). The CDR3 consists of 15 residues.

The CDR3 reads CSVEDLEATGEAFF. CDR3 nucleotides: TGCAGCGTTGAAGATCTTGAGGCGACAGGGGAAGCTTTCTTT. The chain carries TRBV29-1 and TRBJ1-1; 7 nucleotides match TRBD1. After removal of 0 bases from V and 8 bases from J, the junction contained 9 bases not matched to a gene. Germline values: CDR1 SQVTM, CDR2 ANQGSEA. There are 14 residues in the CDR3. Variable domain in full (rest from reference TRBV29-1 and TRBJ1-1): SAVISQKPSRDICQRGTSLTIQCQVDSQVTMMFWYRQQPGQSLTLIATANQGSEATYESGFVIDKFPISRPNLTFSTLTVSNMSPEDSSIYLCSVEDLEATGEAFFGQGTRLTVV.

CDR3 region: CAWSGGPSGKLFF. The CDR3 DNA is TGTGCCTGGAGTGGAGGGCCCTCGGGGAAACTGTTTTTT. V gene TRBV30 combines with J gene TRBJ1-4; no definite D call. This CDR3 is 13 amino acids long. Trimming stripped 1 base from V and 11 bases from J, with 14 bases between. CDR1 GTSNPN and CDR2 SVGIG come from the germline V gene (reference sequence).

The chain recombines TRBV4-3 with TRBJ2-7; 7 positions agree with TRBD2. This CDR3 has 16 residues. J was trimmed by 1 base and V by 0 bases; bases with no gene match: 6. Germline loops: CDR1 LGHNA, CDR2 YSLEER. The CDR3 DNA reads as TGCGCCAGCAGCCAAGATTGGGCTAGCGGATCCTACGAGCAGTACTTC. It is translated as CASSQDWASGSYEQYF.

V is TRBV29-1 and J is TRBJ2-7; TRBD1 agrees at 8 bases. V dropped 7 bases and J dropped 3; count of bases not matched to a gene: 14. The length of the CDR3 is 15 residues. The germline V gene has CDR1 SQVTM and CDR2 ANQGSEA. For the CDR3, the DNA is TGCAGCGGGGACAGGCCCGAAACCCCGATCTACGAGCAGTACTTC. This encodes CSGDRPETPIYEQYF.

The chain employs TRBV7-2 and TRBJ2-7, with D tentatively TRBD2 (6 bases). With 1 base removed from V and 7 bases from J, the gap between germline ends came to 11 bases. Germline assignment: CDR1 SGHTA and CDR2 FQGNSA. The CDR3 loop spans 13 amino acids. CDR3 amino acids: CASSLERDSEQYF. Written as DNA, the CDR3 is TGTGCCAGCAGCTTAGAACGGGACTCAGAGCAGTACTTC.

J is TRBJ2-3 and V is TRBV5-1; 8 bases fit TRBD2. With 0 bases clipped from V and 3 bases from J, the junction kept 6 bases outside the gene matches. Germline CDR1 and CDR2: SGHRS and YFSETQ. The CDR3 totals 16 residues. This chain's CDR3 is CASSLVGRGATDTQYF. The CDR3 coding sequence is TGCGCCAGCAGCTTGGTAGGGCGGGGGGCGACAGATACGCAGTATTTT. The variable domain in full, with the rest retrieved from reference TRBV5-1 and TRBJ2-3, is KAGVTQTPRYLIKTRGQQVTLSCSPISGHRSVSWYQQTPGQGLQFLFEYFSETQRNKGNFPGRFSGRQFSNSRSEMNVSTLELGDSALYLCASSLVGRGATDTQYFGPGTRLTVL.

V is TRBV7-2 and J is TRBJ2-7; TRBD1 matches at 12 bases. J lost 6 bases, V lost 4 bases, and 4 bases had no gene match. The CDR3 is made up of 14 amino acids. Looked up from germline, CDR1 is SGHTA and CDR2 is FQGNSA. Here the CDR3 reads CASSSGTGGSEQYF. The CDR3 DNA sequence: TGTGCCAGCAGCTCCGGGACAGGGGGCTCCGAGCAGTACTTC.

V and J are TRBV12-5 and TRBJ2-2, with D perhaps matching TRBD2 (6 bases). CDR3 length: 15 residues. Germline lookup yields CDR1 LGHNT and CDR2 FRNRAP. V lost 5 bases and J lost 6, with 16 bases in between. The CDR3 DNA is TGTGCTAGTGGTACAATTGTGCCGGGGGCCGGGGAGCTGTTTTTT. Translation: CASGTIVPGAGELFF.

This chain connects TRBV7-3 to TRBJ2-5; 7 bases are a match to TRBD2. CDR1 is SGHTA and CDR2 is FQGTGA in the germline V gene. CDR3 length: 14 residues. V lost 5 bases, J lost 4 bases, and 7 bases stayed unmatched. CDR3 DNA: TGTGCCAGCAGCACAAAGGCGGGAGTAGAGACCCAGTACTTC. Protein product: CASSTKAGVETQYF.

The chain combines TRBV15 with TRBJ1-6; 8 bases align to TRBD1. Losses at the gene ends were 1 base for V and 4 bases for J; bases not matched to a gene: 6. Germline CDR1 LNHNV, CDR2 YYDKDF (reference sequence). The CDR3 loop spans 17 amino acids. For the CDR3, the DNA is TGTGCCACCAGCAGAGTCTTGACAGGGGTATATAATTCACCCCTCCACTTT. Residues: CATSRVLTGVYNSPLHF.

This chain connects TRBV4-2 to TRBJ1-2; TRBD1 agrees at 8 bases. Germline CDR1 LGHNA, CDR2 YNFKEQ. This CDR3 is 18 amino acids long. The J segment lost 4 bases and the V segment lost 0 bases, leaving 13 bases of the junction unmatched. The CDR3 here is CASSQDTLAGGAGYGYTF. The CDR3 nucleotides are TGTGCCAGCAGCCAAGATACCCTTGCAGGGGGCGCGGGCTATGGCTACACCTTC.